The 5 T cell receptor beta chains listed next were all sequenced from one sample in a study of neurological immune-mediated disorders. Using its own MiXCR run on the 5' RACE reads, TCRdb lists one record per CDR3 protein. The sample gives some 50,000 distinct CDR3 sequences, 15% to 20% of which show up once; 4.4% is in the top ten. The sample comprised PBMCs. The receptors here all came from a man between 60 and 75 years old in good health.

This clonotype was seen ten or more times. The CDR3 sequence: CASLPEGPNTGELFF. As DNA, the CDR3 is TGTGCCAGCCTCCCTGAGGGTCCGAACACCGGGGAGCTGTTTTTT. The rearrangement joins TRBV28 to TRBJ2-2, with D possibly being TRBD2 (5 bases). The V end lost 8 bases, the J end lost 0 bases, and 13 bases lay between the germline ends. The CDR3 extends over 15 amino acids. Germline CDR1 MDHEN, CDR2 SYDVKM. The whole variable domain, filled in from reference TRBV28 and TRBJ2-2, reads DVKVTQSSRYLVKRTGEKVFLECVQDMDHENMFWYRQDPGLGLRLIYFSYDVKMKEKGDIPEGYSVSREKKERFSLILESASTNQTSMYLCASLPEGPNTGELFFGEGSRLTVL.

This clonotype occurred many times. This rearrangement joins TRBV29-1 to TRBJ2-2; TRBD2 matches 8 bases. CDR1 is SQVTM and CDR2 is ANQGSEA in the germline V gene. This CDR3 region has 13 residues. The junction had 4 bases not matched to a gene; V was cut back by 6 bases and J by 4 bases. Here the CDR3 reads CSVGTRSTGELFF. CDR3 in DNA: TGCAGCGTGGGGACTAGGTCCACCGGGGAGCTGTTTTTT.

This clonotype has a count of ten or more. J is TRBJ2-7 and V is TRBV3-1, with 7 positions matching TRBD1. The CDR3 covers 14 residues. The germline CDR1 and CDR2 sequences are LGHDT and YNNKEL (reference sequence). V lost 1 base, J lost 5 bases, and 5 bases stayed unmatched. As DNA, the CDR3 is TGTGCCAGCAGCCAAGGACAGGGAGTGGACGAGCAGTACTTC. As protein: CASSQGQGVDEQYF.

This clonotype was detected ten times or more. The gene calls are TRBV5-5 and TRBJ2-7, with TRBD1 matching over 10 bases. Trimming cost V 0 bases and J 6 bases; bases outside gene matches: 9. The germline gives CDR1 SGHKS, CDR2 YYEKEE (reference sequence). This CDR3 has 16 amino acids. The CDR3 here is CASSLGAHGTGAEQYF. CDR3 sequence (DNA): TGTGCCAGCAGCTTGGGGGCCCACGGGACAGGGGCCGAGCAGTACTTC.

CDR3 loop: CSAGQGGEQYF. DNA for the CDR3: TGCAGCGCCGGACAGGGTGGTGAGCAGTACTTC. The rearrangement uses TRBV29-1 and TRBJ2-7; 8 bases fit TRBD1. Losses at the gene ends were 7 bases for V and 7 bases for J; bases not matched to a gene: 6. The germline gives CDR1 SQVTM, CDR2 ANQGSEA. There are 11 residues in the CDR3.